In this sample, the clone carrying this T cell receptor (beta chain) turned up many times. The data stem from a study of T-cell reconstitution after alpha-beta-depleted transplantation in children. The V gene end was trimmed by 2 bases and the J gene end by 3 bases; junction bases not matched to a gene: 1. This CDR3 comprises 15 residues. Germline CDR1 SGHAT, CDR2 FQNNGV. The library targeted TCRbeta and was prepared with unique molecular identifiers. TCRdb analysed the PCR reads with MiXCR anew, one entry per CDR3 protein. This table holds over 550,000 distinct CDR3 sequences, roughly a tenth found once.

The J gene is TRBJ2-5, the V gene TRBV11-2, with 12 bases matching TRBD2. Sequenced here: PBMCs from the stem cell graft donor, sampled from the stem cell graft. This receptor was identified in a human donor who donated a stem cell graft to a child with acute myeloid leukemia. This CDR3 is CASSLWTSGKETQYF. The DNA of the CDR3 is TGTGCCAGCAGCTTATGGACTAGCGGGAAAGAGACCCAGTACTTC.